This T cell receptor (beta chain) was retrieved from a study of blood T cell repertoires in COVID-19. In the study overall: There were acute and convalescent COVID-19 samples, and they came from the United States, Italy and Spain.

Seattle enrolled patients during active infection and tracked them longitudinally. Under the authors' procedure: Amplifying reference gene primers gave estimates of nucleated cell counts. TCRdb's copy holds only in-frame clones and misses some; the assay was immunoSEQ multiplex PCR. The D gene and trimming were derived from the DNA, and the V and J assignments and clone size from that table. This sample has under 250,000 clones, with 70% to 90% found just once. Sequencing used peripheral blood. The receptor was derived from a man aged 45 to 65 with COVID-19, enrolled during active disease.

The CDR3 nucleotides are TGTGCCAGCAGCTTAGTCCCGGCGGGGGCGGGCACTGAAGCTTTCTTT. Amino acid sequence: CASSLVPAGAGTEAFF. The chain carries TRBV7-2 and TRBJ1-1, with TRBD1 as a possible D gene (6 bases). Trimming removed 1 base from V and 4 bases from J, with 16 bases in between. The CDR3 consists of 16 residues. Germline V gene lookup returns CDR1 SGHTA and CDR2 FQGNSA.